This TCR beta chain is from a study of blood T cell repertoires in COVID-19. Whole-study context: The cDNA or gDNA used as material had been derived from T cells, B-cell-depleted T cells, or PBMCs.

Germline CDR1 KGHSH, CDR2 LQKENI. V was shortened by 0 bases and J by 3 bases, with 14 bases between the two germline ends. The CDR3 runs to 16 residues. Cohort allocation depended upon clinical history that participants reported. Original handling: For nucleated cells, counts were estimated from reference gene primer amplification. Measured with immunoSEQ multiplex PCR; TCRdb has only the in-frame clones, and not every one. The DNA gave D and trimming, while V, J and clone size come from that table. The data show approximately 300,000 clones, about nine tenths seen once. Sequencing was carried out using PBMCs or T cells enriched from blood (not recorded which). V usage is TRBV18 and J usage is TRBJ2-5; D might be TRBD2 (6 bases). The sequence was obtained from a young woman who had recovered from COVID-19. DNA for the CDR3: TGTGCCAGCTCACCACCCAGCGGAGGGGTGAAAGAGACCCAGTACTTC. It translates to CASSPPSGGVKETQYF.